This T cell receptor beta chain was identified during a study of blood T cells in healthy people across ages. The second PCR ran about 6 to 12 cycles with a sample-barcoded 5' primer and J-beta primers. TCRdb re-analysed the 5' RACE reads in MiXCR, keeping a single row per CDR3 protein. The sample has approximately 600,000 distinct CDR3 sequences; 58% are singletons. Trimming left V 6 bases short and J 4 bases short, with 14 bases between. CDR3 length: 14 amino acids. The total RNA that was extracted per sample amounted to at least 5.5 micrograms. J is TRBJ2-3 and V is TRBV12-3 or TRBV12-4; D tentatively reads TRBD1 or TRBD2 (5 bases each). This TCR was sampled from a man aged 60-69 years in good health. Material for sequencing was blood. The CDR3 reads CASSARGKADTQYF. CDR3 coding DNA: TGTGCCAGCAGCGCGAGGGGAAAAGCAGATACGCAGTATTTT.